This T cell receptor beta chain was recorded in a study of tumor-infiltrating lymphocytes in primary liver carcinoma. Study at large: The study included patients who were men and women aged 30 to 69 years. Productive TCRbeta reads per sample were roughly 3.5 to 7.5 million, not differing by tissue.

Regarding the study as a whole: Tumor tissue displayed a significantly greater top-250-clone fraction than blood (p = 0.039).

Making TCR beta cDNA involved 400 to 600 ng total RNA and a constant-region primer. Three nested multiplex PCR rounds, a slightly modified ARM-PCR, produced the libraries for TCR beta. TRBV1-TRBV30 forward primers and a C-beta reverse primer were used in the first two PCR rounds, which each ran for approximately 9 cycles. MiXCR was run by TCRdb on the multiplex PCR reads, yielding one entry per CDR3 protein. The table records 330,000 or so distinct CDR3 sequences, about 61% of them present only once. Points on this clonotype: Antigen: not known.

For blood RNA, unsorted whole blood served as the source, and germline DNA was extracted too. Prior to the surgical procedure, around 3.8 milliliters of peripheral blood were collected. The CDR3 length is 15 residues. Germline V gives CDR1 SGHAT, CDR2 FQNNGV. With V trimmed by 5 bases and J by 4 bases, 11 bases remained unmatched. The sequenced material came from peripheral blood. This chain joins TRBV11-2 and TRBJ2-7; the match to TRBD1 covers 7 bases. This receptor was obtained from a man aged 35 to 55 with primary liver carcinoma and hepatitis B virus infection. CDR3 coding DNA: TGTGCCAGCAGCAAACCTGGACAGGTGGAATACGAGCAGTACTTC. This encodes CASSKPGQVEYEQYF.